These T cell receptor beta chains were read from a single sample in a study of blood T cell repertoires in COVID-19. The data were produced by immunoSEQ multiplex PCR, yet TCRdb's version contains in-frame clones alone and is incomplete. The sample has tens of thousands of clones, about 87% seen once. The sequencing input was peripheral blood. The receptors come from a man older than 75 with acute or convalescent COVID-19. CDR3s include the opening cysteine and the closing phenylalanine or tryptophan. The order of the fields is CDR3 protein, CDR3 DNA, D gene, J gene, CDR3 length, V gene, clone size. A D gene is named only where the DNA matches it firmly. The size of a clone is reported for some rows only, either as once, few or many, or as a class for expanded clones.

CASRDQGQGYGYTF	TGTGCCAGCAGGGACCAGGGACAGGGCTATGGCTACACCTTC	TRBD1	TRBJ1-2	14	TRBV2	NA
CASSSSGAQETQYF	TGTGCCAGCAGCTCTAGCGGGGCCCAAGAGACCCAGTACTTC	TRBD2	TRBJ2-5	14	TRBV7-9	NA
CASSRGRGQGAYEQFF	TGTGCCAGTAGTCGGGGGCGGGGACAGGGGGCCTATGAGCAGTTCTTC	TRBD1	TRBJ2-1	16	TRBV19	NA
CASSAGGASSQPQHF	TGTGCCAGTAGTGCCGGGGGGGCATCAAGTCAGCCCCAGCATTTT	NA	TRBJ1-5	15	TRBV19	NA
CASSPGHPYGDQPQHF	TGTGCCAGTAGTCCGGGACACCCGTATGGGGACCAGCCCCAGCATTTT	NA	TRBJ1-5	16	TRBV19	NA
CATSGTILQGVYSQPQHF	TGTGCCACCAGCGGGACGATCTTGCAGGGGGTGTATAGTCAGCCCCAGCATTTT	TRBD1	TRBJ1-5	18	TRBV15	once
CASSEAWLTSGGQETQYF	TGTGCCAGCAGTGAAGCTTGGTTGACTAGCGGGGGGCAAGAGACCCAGTACTTC	TRBD2	TRBJ2-5	18	TRBV2	NA
CASPPGQGDEQYF	TGTGCCAGCCCGCCGGGACAGGGTGACGAGCAGTACTTC	TRBD1	TRBJ2-7	13	TRBV6-5	NA
CASSLFRGAINYGYTF	TGTGCCAGCAGCTTGTTCAGGGGAGCTATTAACTATGGCTACACCTTC	NA	TRBJ1-2	16	TRBV5-6	once
CASSSEGPNTGELFF	TGCGCCAGCAGCTCGGAGGGTCCGAACACCGGGGAGCTGTTTTTT	NA	TRBJ2-2	15	TRBV5-1	once
CSVGRQGRRDTQYF	TGCAGCGTTGGTCGACAGGGGAGACGGGATACGCAGTATTTT	TRBD1	TRBJ2-3	14	TRBV29-1	NA
CASSFEQGGIQYF	TGTGCCAGCAGCTTTGAACAGGGAGGGATTCAGTACTTC	NA	TRBJ2-4	13	TRBV7-2	NA
CASSPNRGPFYEQYF	TGTGCCAGCTCACCCAACAGGGGTCCGTTCTACGAGCAGTACTTC	TRBD1	TRBJ2-7	15	TRBV18	NA
CASSISGRGNTEAFF	TGTGCCAGTAGTATTAGTGGCAGGGGGAACACTGAAGCTTTCTTT	NA	TRBJ1-1	15	TRBV19	NA
CASSEQGEIWGNQPQHF	TGTGCCAGCAGTGAACAGGGGGAAATCTGGGGCAATCAGCCCCAGCATTTT	TRBD1	TRBJ1-5	17	TRBV6-1	NA
CATSRDRNTGELFF	TGTGCCACCAGCAGAGACAGAAACACCGGGGAGCTGTTTTTT	NA	TRBJ2-2	14	TRBV15	NA
CASSFEGAAPPYGYTF	TGTGCCAGCAGTTTTGAAGGGGCCGCTCCCCCCTATGGCTACACCTTC	NA	TRBJ1-2	16	TRBV28	NA
CASSSQGRPSYEQYF	TGTGCCAGCAGTTCACAGGGGAGGCCCTCCTACGAGCAGTACTTC	NA	TRBJ2-7	15	TRBV27	NA
CASSLGTRAGEQYF	TGCGCCAGCAGCTTGGGGACCCGGGCGGGAGAGCAGTACTTC	NA	TRBJ2-7	14	TRBV5-1	NA
CASSLAGPYNEQFF	TGCGCCAGCAGCTTAGCGGGGCCCTACAATGAGCAGTTCTTC	TRBD2	TRBJ2-1	14	TRBV5-1	NA
CAWARGSGTGSNQPQHF	TGTGCCTGGGCCAGGGGTTCCGGGACAGGGAGCAATCAGCCCCAGCATTTT	TRBD1	TRBJ1-5	17	TRBV30	NA
CASSLSSGTDRRRQETQYF	TGCGCCAGCAGCTTGTCCTCCGGGACAGATAGAAGGCGCCAAGAGACCCAGTACTTC	TRBD1	TRBJ2-5	19	TRBV5-1	NA